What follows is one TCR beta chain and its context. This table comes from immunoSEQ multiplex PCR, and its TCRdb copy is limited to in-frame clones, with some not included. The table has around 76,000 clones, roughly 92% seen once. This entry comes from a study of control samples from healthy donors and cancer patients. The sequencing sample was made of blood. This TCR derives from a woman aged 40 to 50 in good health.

The CDR3 is CASSPPDTF. For the CDR3, the DNA is TGTGCCAGCAGCCCTCCCGACACCTTC. J is TRBJ1-2 and V is TRBV14; unclear D gene. Trimming left V 4 bases short and J 12 bases short, with 6 bases between. From germline, CDR1 is SGHDN and CDR2 FVKESK. The CDR3 totals 9 residues.